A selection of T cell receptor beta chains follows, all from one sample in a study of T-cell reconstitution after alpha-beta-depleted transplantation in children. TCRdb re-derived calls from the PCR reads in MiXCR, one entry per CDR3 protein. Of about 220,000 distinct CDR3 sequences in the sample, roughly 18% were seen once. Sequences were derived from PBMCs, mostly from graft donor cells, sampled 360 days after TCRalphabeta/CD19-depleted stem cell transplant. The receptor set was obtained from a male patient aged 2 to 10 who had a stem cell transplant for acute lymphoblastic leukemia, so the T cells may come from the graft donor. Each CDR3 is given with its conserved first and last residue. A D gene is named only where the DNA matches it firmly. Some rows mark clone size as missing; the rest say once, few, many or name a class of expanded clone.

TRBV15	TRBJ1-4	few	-	TGTGCCACCAGCAGAGAGAATCAAGGTAGTGAAAAACTGTTTTTT	CATSRENQGSEKLFF
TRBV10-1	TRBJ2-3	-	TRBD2	TGCGCCAGCAGTGAGTCGACTAGCTACTCAGATACGCAGTATTTT	CASSESTSYSDTQYF
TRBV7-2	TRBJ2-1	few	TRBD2	TGTGCCAGCAGCTTAGTGGCTAGCGGGCTCTACAATGAGCAGTTCTTC	CASSLVASGLYNEQFF
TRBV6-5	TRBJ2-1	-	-	TGTGCCAGCAGGTACAGGGCATACAATGAGCAGTTCTTC	CASRYRAYNEQFF
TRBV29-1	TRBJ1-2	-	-	TGCAGCGTCCGACCCGGGACGGTCGATGGCTACACCTTC	CSVRPGTVDGYTF
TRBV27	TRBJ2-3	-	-	TGTGCCAGCAGTTTACCCCCAGGCCCCACAGATACGCAGTATTTT	CASSLPPGPTDTQYF
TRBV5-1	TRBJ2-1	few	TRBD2	TGCGCCAGCAGCCACGGGACTAGTGTCTCGGATGAGCAGTTCTTC	CASSHGTSVSDEQFF
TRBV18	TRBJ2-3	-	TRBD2	TGTGCCAGCTCACCACCCCTTCGCGGGGGGGCGACAGATACGCAGTATTTT	CASSPPLRGGATDTQYF
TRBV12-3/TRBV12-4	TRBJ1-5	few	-	TGTGCCAGCAGCAGAACAGGCCGCAATCAGCCCCAGCATTTT	CASSRTGRNQPQHF
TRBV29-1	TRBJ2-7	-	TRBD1	TGCAGCGTTGCCCCGGTCGACAGGGGAGTCTACGAGCAGTACTTC	CSVAPVDRGVYEQYF
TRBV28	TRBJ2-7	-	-	TGTGCCAGCAGTTTATCAGGCAGGGGTAGAGGGTACGAGCAGTACTTC	CASSLSGRGRGYEQYF
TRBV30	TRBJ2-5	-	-	TGTGCCTGGAGTAGGGTTGGCGAGACCCAGTACTTC	CAWSRVGETQYF
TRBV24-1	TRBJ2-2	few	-	TGTGCCACCAGTGGGAGGACCGGGGAGCTGTTTTTT	CATSGRTGELFF
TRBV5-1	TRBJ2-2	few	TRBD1	TGCGCCAGCAGCCCACAGACAGGGTACACCGGGGAGCTGTTTTTT	CASSPQTGYTGELFF
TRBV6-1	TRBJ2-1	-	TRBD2	TGTGCCAGCAGTACCGGGTTTACTAGCGGGGGGAACAATGAGCAGTTCTTC	CASSTGFTSGGNNEQFF
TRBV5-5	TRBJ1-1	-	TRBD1	TGTGCCAGCAGCTGGACGCTGACAGGGGGGAACACTGAAGCTTTCTTT	CASSWTLTGGNTEAFF
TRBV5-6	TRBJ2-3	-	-	TGTGCCAGCAGCTCTAGTGGAGGCCAGTATTTT	CASSSSGGQYF
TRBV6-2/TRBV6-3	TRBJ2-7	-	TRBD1	TGTGCCTGCCGACAGGGATCCTACGAGCAGTACTTC	CACRQGSYEQYF
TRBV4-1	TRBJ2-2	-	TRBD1	TGCGCCAGCAGCCAAGAGAGCAGGGGGCTGGTCACCGGGGAGCTGTTTTTT	CASSQESRGLVTGELFF
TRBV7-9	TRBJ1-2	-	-	TGTGCCAGCAGCTTATTAGGGGACTATGGCTACACCTTC	CASSLLGDYGYTF
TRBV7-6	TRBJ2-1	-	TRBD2	TGTGCCAGCAGCCTGTACCGCGGGGGGAGCTCCTACAATGAGCAGTTCTTC	CASSLYRGGSSYNEQFF
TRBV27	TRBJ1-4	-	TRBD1	TGTGCCAGCACCGAATTGACAGGGATATATGAAAAACTGTTTTTT	CASTELTGIYEKLFF
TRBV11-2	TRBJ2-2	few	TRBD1	TGTGCCAGCAGCTCCGGCTGGGACAGGGGGCTTACCGGGGAGCTGTTTTTT	CASSSGWDRGLTGELFF
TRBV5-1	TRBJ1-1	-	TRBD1	TGCGCCAACTGGGGACAGGTGAACACTGAAGCTTTCTTT	CANWGQVNTEAFF
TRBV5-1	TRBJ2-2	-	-	TGCGCCAGCACAACGCCACTAGGAAACACCGGGGAGCTGTTTTTT	CASTTPLGNTGELFF
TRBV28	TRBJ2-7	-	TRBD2	TGTGCCAGCACCCCATTAGCGGGATTATACGAGCAGTACTTC	CASTPLAGLYEQYF
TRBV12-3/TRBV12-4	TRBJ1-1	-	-	TGTGCCAGCAGTTCCCACGACTTGAACACTGAAGCTTTCTTT	CASSSHDLNTEAFF
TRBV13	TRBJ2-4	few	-	TGTGCCAGCAGCTTTGGTGGGCGGGATGTTTCCAAAAACATTCAGTACTTC	CASSFGGRDVSKNIQYF
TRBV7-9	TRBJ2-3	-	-	TGTGCCAGCAGCTTAGGGGCCTTGATCACAGATACGCAGTATTTT	CASSLGALITDTQYF
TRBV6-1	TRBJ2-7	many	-	TGTGCCAGCACCAACCGGGGCAGAGGGTCCTACGAGCAGTACTTC	CASTNRGRGSYEQYF
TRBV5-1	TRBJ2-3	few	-	TGCGCCAGCAGCTTGGTGGCTAGCGTGACCACAGATACGCAGTATTTT	CASSLVASVTTDTQYF
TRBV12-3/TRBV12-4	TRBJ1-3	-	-	TGTGCCAGCAGGCCTACAGTATCTGGAAACACCATATATTTT	CASRPTVSGNTIYF
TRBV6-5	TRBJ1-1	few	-	TGTGCCAGCGGGGATGGAAGGGCGAACACTGAAGCTTTCTTT	CASGDGRANTEAFF
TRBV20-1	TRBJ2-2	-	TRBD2	TGCAGTGCCAGCGGGGGGGCGGCGAGCACCGGGGAGCTGTTTTTT	CSASGGAASTGELFF
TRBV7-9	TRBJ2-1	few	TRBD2	TGTGCCAGCAGCTTGTTAGGCGGGGGGGCCAATGAGCAGTTCTTC	CASSLLGGGANEQFF
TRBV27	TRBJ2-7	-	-	TGTGCCAGCAGTTTAGCAGGGAAGGCCTACGAGCAGTACTTC	CASSLAGKAYEQYF
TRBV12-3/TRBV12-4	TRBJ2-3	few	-	TGTGCCAGCAGTCCCCAACACCCCAGCTTAAGCACAGATACGCAGTATTTT	CASSPQHPSLSTDTQYF
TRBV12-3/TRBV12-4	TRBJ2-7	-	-	TGTGCCAGCAGAACCAACCCCATCGGCGAGCAGTACTTC	CASRTNPIGEQYF
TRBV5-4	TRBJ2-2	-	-	TGTGCCAGCAGCACGACTAGAAACACCGGGGAGCTGTTTTTT	CASSTTRNTGELFF
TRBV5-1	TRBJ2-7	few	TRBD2	TGCGCCAGCAGCTTGGTAGGGACTAGCTTCTACGAGCAGTACTTC	CASSLVGTSFYEQYF
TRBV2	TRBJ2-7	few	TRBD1	TGTGCCAGCAGCCCACAGGGGGCTGTCTCCTACGAGCAGTACTTC	CASSPQGAVSYEQYF
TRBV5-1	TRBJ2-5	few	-	TGCGCCAGCAGCTTCGGCAGGGTGTACCAAGAGACCCAGTACTTC	CASSFGRVYQETQYF
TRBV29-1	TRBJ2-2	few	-	TGCAGCGCTCGACAGTACACCGGGGAGCTGTTTTTT	CSARQYTGELFF
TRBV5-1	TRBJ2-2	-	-	TGCGCCAGCATGAAGCGGGACACCGGGGAGCTGTTTTTT	CASMKRDTGELFF
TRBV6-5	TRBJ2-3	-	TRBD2	TGTGCCAGCAGTTATCCCCCGGGACTAGCGACAGATACGCAGTATTTT	CASSYPPGLATDTQYF
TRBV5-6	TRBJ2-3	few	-	TGTGCCAGCAGCTCACGCCGGGGCCTTAGCACAGATACGCAGTATTTT	CASSSRRGLSTDTQYF
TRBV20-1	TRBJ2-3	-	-	TGCAGTGCTATCCTCTCCGAGGGAGATACGCAGTATTTT	CSAILSEGDTQYF
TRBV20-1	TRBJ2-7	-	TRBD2	TGCAGTGCTAGTACTAGCGGGAGCAGCGAGCAGTACTTC	CSASTSGSSEQYF
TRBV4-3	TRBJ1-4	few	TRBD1	TGCGCCAGCAGCCAAGGACGACAGGGTAGAGAAAAACTGTTTTTT	CASSQGRQGREKLFF
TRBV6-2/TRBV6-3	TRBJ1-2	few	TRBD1	TGTGCCAGCCCGACCGACAGGGATAACTATGGCTACACCTTC	CASPTDRDNYGYTF
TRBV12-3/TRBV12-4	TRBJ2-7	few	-	TGTGCCAGCAAGTATCGAGGGTCCTACGAGCAGTACTTC	CASKYRGSYEQYF
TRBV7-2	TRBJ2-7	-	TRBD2	TGTGCCAGCAGCTACACTAGCGGGGGAATCTACGAGCAGTACTTC	CASSYTSGGIYEQYF
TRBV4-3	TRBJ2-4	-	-	TGCGCCAGCAGCCCCGGGACGTTCGGGGTCCAGTACTTC	CASSPGTFGVQYF
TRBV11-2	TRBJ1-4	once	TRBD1	TGTGCCAGCAGCCCCCACCCCTGGGACAGGGATTGGGACGGAGAAAAACTGTTTTTT	CASSPHPWDRDWDGEKLFF
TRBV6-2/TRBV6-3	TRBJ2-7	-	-	TGTGCCAGCGATTCAACGGGACGGGGCCACTACGAGCAGTACTTC	CASDSTGRGHYEQYF